These 23 T cell receptor beta chains came from one sample sequenced in a study of graft-versus-host responses after intestinal transplantation. Antigen specificity for these receptors is unknown. Some clones are missing from TCRdb's copy, which holds only in-frame ones; the method was immunoSEQ multiplex PCR. The table has fewer than 90,000 clones, about 95% seen once. The sequencing here drew on unstimulated CD4+ T cells sorted from spleen or lymph node cells, taken before transplant. The receptors shown here come from a human donor who was the organ donor for an intestinal transplant.

The V gene is TRBV12-5, the J gene TRBJ1-1; D possibly corresponds to TRBD1 (5 bases). V dropped 7 bases and J dropped 3 bases, with 21 bases sitting between them. The length of the CDR3 is 16 residues. Germline assignment: CDR1 LGHNT and CDR2 FRNRAP. CDR3 loop: CASALGQGVGDTEAFF. Here the CDR3 DNA reads TGTGCTAGTGCCCTCGGCCAGGGAGTGGGGGACACTGAAGCTTTCTTT.

The chain is built from TRBV9 and TRBJ2-5; perhaps D is TRBD1 or TRBD2 (5 bases each). There are 14 residues in the CDR3. With 4 bases removed from V and 2 bases from J, the gap between germline ends came to 12 bases. Germline V gene lookup returns CDR1 SGDLS and CDR2 YYNGEE. CDR3 protein: CASSIRDGQETQYF. The CDR3 DNA reads TGTGCCAGCAGCATCCGGGACGGGCAAGAGACCCAGTACTTC.

The CDR3 sequence is CASRTSTGPYEQYF. The CDR3 DNA reads TGTGCCAGTAGAACCTCGACAGGGCCCTACGAGCAGTACTTC. The gene calls are TRBV19 and TRBJ2-7; 7 bases match TRBD1. The ends lost 6 bases at V and 2 bases at J; junction bases unmatched: 7. The germline V gene encodes CDR1 LNHDA and CDR2 SQIVND (reference sequence). The CDR3 loop spans 14 amino acids.

The V gene is TRBV6-6, the J gene TRBJ1-6, with D uncertain. The V gene's germline CDR1 is MNHNY and CDR2 SVGAGI (reference sequence). This CDR3 spans 15 amino acids. V gave up 0 bases and J gave up 10 bases, with 13 bases separating them. DNA for the CDR3: TGTGCCAGCAGTTACTCGGATCTAGGCTACTCACCCCTCCACTTT. As protein: CASSYSDLGYSPLHF.

The chain employs TRBV4-1 and TRBJ2-2; maybe TRBD2 (6 bases). CDR3 size: 17 residues. In germline, CDR1 is MGHRA, CDR2 YSYEKL. V lost 1 base, J lost 6 bases, and 18 bases lay in between. The DNA for the CDR3 is TGCGCCAGCAGCCAAGGTGCTCACGCGGGGTCGGCCGGGGAGCTGTTTTTT. Translation: CASSQGAHAGSAGELFF.

The rearrangement links TRBV11-2 to TRBJ2-2; tentatively, D is TRBD1 (5 bases). The ends were cut back, 5 bases at V and 1 base at J, with 14 bases in the middle. The V gene's germline CDR1 is SGHAT and CDR2 FQNNGV. The CDR3 consists of 16 residues. The CDR3 loop reads CASSERWGENTGELFF. The CDR3 nucleotides read TGTGCCAGCAGCGAAAGATGGGGCGAGAACACCGGGGAGCTGTTTTTT.

The CDR3 is CASSERGGRETQYF. The DNA of the CDR3 is TGTGCCAGCAGCGAGCGGGGGGGCCGGGAGACCCAGTACTTC. The V gene is TRBV9, the J gene TRBJ2-5; 10 bases align to TRBD2. Unmatched junction bases numbered 4, after V lost 3 bases and J lost 5 bases. CDR1 and CDR2 from the germline V gene are SGDLS and YYNGEE. The CDR3 runs 14 residues.

Concerning this clone itself: One end of the junction fails to match germline, which may point to a read error. The V gene is TRBV27, the J gene TRBJ1-6; D remains unclear. The germline V gene has CDR1 MNHEY and CDR2 SMNVEV (reference sequence). This CDR3 spans 15 amino acids. Here the CDR3 DNA reads TGTGCCAGCAGTCCGTCGCCCCACCCGGATTCCCCCCTCCACTTT. It specifies CASSPSPHPDSPLHF.

The chain combines TRBV5-4 with TRBJ2-3; the D gene is possibly TRBD2 (6 bases). This CDR3 has 16 amino acids. Looked up from germline, CDR1 is SGHNT and CDR2 is YYREEE (reference sequence). V was shortened by 0 bases and J by 0 bases, with 11 bases between the two germline ends. The CDR3 sequence is CASSLDFGGSTDTQYF. The CDR3 nucleotides read TGTGCCAGCAGCTTGGATTTCGGAGGGAGCACAGATACGCAGTATTTT.

CDR3 region: CASSQEFQGASYEQYF. The CDR3 nucleotides are TGCGCCAGCAGCCAAGAGTTCCAGGGGGCGTCCTACGAGCAGTACTTC. The chain recombines TRBV4-3 with TRBJ2-7; the match to TRBD1 covers 8 bases. The CDR3 sequence is 16 residues long. V was clipped by 0 bases and J by 1 base; unmatched bases: 5. The germline V gene encodes CDR1 LGHNA and CDR2 YSLEER.

This chain links TRBV6-6 with TRBJ2-6, with a tentative D call TRBD2 (5 bases). This CDR3 has 14 amino acids. V was clipped by 5 bases and J by 0 bases, with 5 bases between them. Germline CDR1 and CDR2: MNHNY and SVGAGI (reference sequence). CDR3 protein: CASSRDSGANVLTF. DNA of the CDR3: TGTGCCAGCAGTCGGGACTCTGGGGCCAACGTCCTGACTTTC.

This chain links TRBV29-1 with TRBJ2-1, with 9 bases matching TRBD1. CDR1 is SQVTM, CDR2 ANQGSEA, per germline. Trimming at V came to 6 bases and at J to 5 bases, leaving 11 bases not matched to a gene. This CDR3 region has 15 residues. Written as DNA, the CDR3 is TGCAGCGTATGTGCCGGGACAGGGCGGAACAATGAGCAGTTCTTC. Its translation: CSVCAGTGRNNEQFF.

This clone was recorded once. The chain recombines TRBV28 with TRBJ2-5; D is unclear. The DNA end favors TRBJ2-7, so the J call may be wrong. Germline lookup yields CDR1 MDHEN and CDR2 SYDVKM. The length of the CDR3 is 13 residues. CDR3 nucleotide sequence: TGTGCCAGCAGTTTACCCGGATACTACGAGCAGTACTTC. Protein product: CASSLPGYYEQYF.

J is TRBJ2-7 and V is TRBV6-6, with 9 positions matching TRBD2. CDR3 size: 15 residues. V was clipped by 4 bases and J by 4 bases; unmatched bases: 8. Germline V gene data show CDR1 as MNHNY and CDR2 as SVGAGI (reference sequence). The CDR3 region is CASSSLAGARYEQYF. CDR3 in DNA: TGTGCCAGCAGTTCCTTAGCGGGGGCCAGATACGAGCAGTACTTC.

This chain uses TRBV6-6 with TRBJ2-7; 7 bases fit TRBD2. Trimming cost V 8 bases and J 2 bases; bases outside gene matches: 9. The CDR3 runs to 14 residues. Per germline, CDR1 MNHNY and CDR2 SVGAGI (reference sequence). CDR3 DNA sequence: TGTGCCAGCCGATGGACTAGAAGTACCTACGAGCAGTACTTC. Its protein product is CASRWTRSTYEQYF.

Remarks on this clone: The sample carries other DNA sequences with the same CDR3. The gene calls are TRBV28 and TRBJ1-3, with D possibly being TRBD1 (6 bases). The CDR3 is 16 amino acids. Germline CDR1 MDHEN, CDR2 SYDVKM. Trimming removed 3 bases at V and 0 bases at J, with 12 bases between. The CDR3 sequence: CASSLSPGASGNTIYF. The CDR3 nucleotides read TGTGCCAGCAGTTTGAGTCCGGGGGCCTCTGGAAACACCATATATTTT. The entire variable domain, with the rest obtained from reference TRBV28 and TRBJ1-3, is as follows: DVKVTQSSRYLVKRTGEKVFLECVQDMDHENMFWYRQDPGLGLRLIYFSYDVKMKEKGDIPEGYSVSREKKERFSLILESASTNQTSMYLCASSLSPGASGNTIYFGEGSWLTVV.

V usage is TRBV7-9 and J usage is TRBJ1-4; D is possibly TRBD1 (6 bases). The V end lost 8 bases, the J end lost 0 bases, and 7 bases lay between the germline ends. This CDR3 contains 13 residues. Germline V gene lookup returns CDR1 SEHNR and CDR2 FQNEAQ (reference sequence). The CDR3 loop reads CASRTATNEKLFF. CDR3 coding DNA: TGTGCCAGCCGGACAGCAACTAATGAAAAACTGTTTTTT.

The CDR3 region has the DNA TGTGCCAGCATCGGACGGAACAATCAGCCCCAGCATTTT. The encoded protein is CASIGRNNQPQHF. The chain combines TRBV6-4 with TRBJ1-5; D is uncertain. The CDR3 covers 13 residues. V lost 7 bases and J 3 bases, leaving 10 bases between the germline ends. CDR1 and CDR2 from the germline V gene are MRHNA and SNTAGT.

This chain links TRBV5-5 with TRBJ1-5, with 8 positions matching TRBD1. CDR3 length: 16 amino acids. The ends lost 3 bases at V and 1 base at J; junction bases unmatched: 6. The V gene's germline CDR1 is SGHKS and CDR2 YYEKEE (reference sequence). CDR3 protein: CASSWAGGKSNQPQHF. In DNA form, the CDR3 reads TGTGCCAGCAGCTGGGCAGGGGGCAAAAGCAATCAGCCCCAGCATTTT.

This clone showed up just once. This chain joins TRBV15 and TRBJ1-6; a possible D gene is TRBD1 (5 bases). There are 12 residues in the CDR3. CDR1 is LNHNV and CDR2 is YYDKDF in the germline V gene (reference sequence). Between the trimmed V and J ends, which lost 6 bases and 7 bases, there was a span of 7 bases. The CDR3 DNA sequence: TGTGCCACCAGGGGACTCAATTCACCCCTCCACTTT. Its translation is CATRGLNSPLHF.

This clone appeared once. The chain uses TRBV27 and TRBJ2-7; 9 bases are a match to TRBD2. The V segment lost 6 bases and the J segment 2 bases; nucleotides outside the gene matches: 11. This CDR3 has 16 residues. The germline gives CDR1 MNHEY, CDR2 SMNVEV (reference sequence). The CDR3 is CASREAGGLSAYEQYF. The CDR3 DNA sequence: TGTGCCAGCAGAGAGGCGGGGGGGCTTAGCGCCTACGAGCAGTACTTC.

The rearrangement uses TRBV18 and TRBJ2-5; D may be TRBD1 or TRBD2 (5 bases each). V lost 6 bases and J 2 bases, leaving 16 bases between the germline ends. Looked up from germline, CDR1 is KGHSH and CDR2 is LQKENI. The CDR3 runs 15 residues. As DNA, the CDR3 is TGTGCCAGCTCGCGTTACGCCGGGACGCAAGAGACCCAGTACTTC. Translation: CASSRYAGTQETQYF.

In its sample, this clone was seen once. This rearrangement joins TRBV4-3 to TRBJ2-5; D possibly corresponds to TRBD2 (7 bases). CDR3 length equals 14 residues. Germline CDR1 reads LGHNA; CDR2 reads YSLEER. V was trimmed by 1 base and J by 6 bases, leaving 12 bases between them. For the CDR3, the DNA is TGCGCCAGCAGCCAAGTGGGGGGGCGGCAGACCCAGTACTTC. Its translation is CASSQVGGRQTQYF.